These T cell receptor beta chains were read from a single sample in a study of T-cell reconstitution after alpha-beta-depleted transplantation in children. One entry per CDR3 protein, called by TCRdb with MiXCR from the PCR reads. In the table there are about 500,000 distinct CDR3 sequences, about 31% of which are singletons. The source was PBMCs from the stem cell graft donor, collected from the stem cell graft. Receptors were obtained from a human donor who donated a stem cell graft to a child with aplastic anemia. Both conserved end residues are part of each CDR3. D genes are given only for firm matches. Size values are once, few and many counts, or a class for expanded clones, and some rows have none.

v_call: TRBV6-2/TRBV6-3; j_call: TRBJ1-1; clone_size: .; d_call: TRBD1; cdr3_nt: TGTGCCAGCACCCCAGGGGGTGTGGACACTGAAGCTTTCTTT; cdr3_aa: CASTPGGVDTEAFF
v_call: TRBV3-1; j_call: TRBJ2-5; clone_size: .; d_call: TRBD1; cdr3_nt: TGTGCCAGCAGCCAAGACCCGGGACAGCAAGAGACCCAGTACTTC; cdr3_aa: CASSQDPGQQETQYF
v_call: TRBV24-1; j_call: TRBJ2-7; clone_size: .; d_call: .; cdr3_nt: TGTGCCACCAGTGACCCCAAGGGGGGGGGCTACGAGCAGTACTTC; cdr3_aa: CATSDPKGGGYEQYF
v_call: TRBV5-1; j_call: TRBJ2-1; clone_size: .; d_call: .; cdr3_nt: TGCGCCAGCAGCTTGGTGTCAGTCTCCTACAATGAGCAGTTCTTC; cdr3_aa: CASSLVSVSYNEQFF
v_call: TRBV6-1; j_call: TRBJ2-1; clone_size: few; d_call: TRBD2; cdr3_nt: TGTGCCAGCAGCGAACAGGCTCGGGGGGTGGGCGGGAGTTACAATGAGCAGTTCTTC; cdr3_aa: CASSEQARGVGGSYNEQFF
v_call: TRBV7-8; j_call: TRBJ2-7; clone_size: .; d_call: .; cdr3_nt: TGTGCCAGCAGCCCAGTACGTGACAGGACCTACGAGCAGTACTTC; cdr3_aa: CASSPVRDRTYEQYF
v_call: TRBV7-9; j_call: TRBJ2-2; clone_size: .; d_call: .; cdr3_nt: TGTGCCAGCAGCTTAGCGTTGGACACCGGGGAGCTGTTTTTT; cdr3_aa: CASSLALDTGELFF
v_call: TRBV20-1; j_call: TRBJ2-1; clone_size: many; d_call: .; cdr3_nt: TGCAGTGCTAGAGGACTCTACAATGAGCAGTTCTTC; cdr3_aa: CSARGLYNEQFF
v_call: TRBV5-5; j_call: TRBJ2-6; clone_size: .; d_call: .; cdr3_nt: TGTGCCAGCAGCTTGGTTCCCACCCTATCTGGGGCCAACGTCCTGACTTTC; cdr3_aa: CASSLVPTLSGANVLTF
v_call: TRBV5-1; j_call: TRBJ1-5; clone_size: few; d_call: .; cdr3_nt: TGCGCCAGCTCCCTTGAGGTTGATCAGCCCCAGCATTTT; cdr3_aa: CASSLEVDQPQHF
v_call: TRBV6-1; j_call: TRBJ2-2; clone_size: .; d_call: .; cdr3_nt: TGTGCCAGCAGCCGTCGACACAACACCGGGGAGCTGTTTTTT; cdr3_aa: CASSRRHNTGELFF
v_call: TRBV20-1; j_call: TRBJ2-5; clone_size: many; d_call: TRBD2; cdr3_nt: TGCAGTGCTGCTCAGACTAGCGTTCAAGAGACCCAGTACTTC; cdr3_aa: CSAAQTSVQETQYF
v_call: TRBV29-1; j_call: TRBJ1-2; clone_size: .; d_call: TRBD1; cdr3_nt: TGCAGCGTTGACGTCCGGACAGGGGAGAACTATGGCTACACCTTC; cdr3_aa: CSVDVRTGENYGYTF
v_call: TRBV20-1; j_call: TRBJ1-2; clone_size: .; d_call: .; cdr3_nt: TGCAGTGCTAGAGATTTGGGCCGAGCCTCCTATGGCTACACCTTC; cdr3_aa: CSARDLGRASYGYTF
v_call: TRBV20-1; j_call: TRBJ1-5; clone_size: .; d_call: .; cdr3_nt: TGCTGTGCTAGAGCCCTCCGTGATAAGAGCAATCAGCCCCAGCATTTT; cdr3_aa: CCARALRDKSNQPQHF
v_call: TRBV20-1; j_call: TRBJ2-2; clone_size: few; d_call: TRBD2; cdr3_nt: TGCAGTGCTAGAGTTGGTAGCGGGAGCACCGGGGAGCTGTTTTTT; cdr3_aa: CSARVGSGSTGELFF
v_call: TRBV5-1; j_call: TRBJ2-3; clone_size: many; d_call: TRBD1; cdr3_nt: TGCGCCAGTACCGGGACAGGGGGCAGAGATACGCAGTATTTT; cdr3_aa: CASTGTGGRDTQYF
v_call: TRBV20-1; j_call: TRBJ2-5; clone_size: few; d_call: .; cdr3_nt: TGCAGTGCTAGAGAGTGGGTTTCCCAAGAGACCCAGTACTTC; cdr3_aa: CSAREWVSQETQYF
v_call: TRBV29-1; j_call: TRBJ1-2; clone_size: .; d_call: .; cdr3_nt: TGCAGCGTTGACCTCTTGGGCAGGGAAAACTATGGCTACACCTTC; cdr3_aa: CSVDLLGRENYGYTF
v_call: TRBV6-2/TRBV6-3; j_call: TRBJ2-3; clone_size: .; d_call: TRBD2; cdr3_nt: TGTGCCAGCAGTTACAAACTAGCGGATACGCAGTATTTT; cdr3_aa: CASSYKLADTQYF
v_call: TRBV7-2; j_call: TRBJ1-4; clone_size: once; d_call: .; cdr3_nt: TGTGCCAGCAGCTTTACGGAGTCGGGGCTTAATGAAAAACTGTTTTTT; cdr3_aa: CASSFTESGLNEKLFF
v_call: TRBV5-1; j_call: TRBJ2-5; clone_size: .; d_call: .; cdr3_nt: TGCGCCAGCAGTTACGGCCTCCAAGAGACCCAGTACTTC; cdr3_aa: CASSYGLQETQYF
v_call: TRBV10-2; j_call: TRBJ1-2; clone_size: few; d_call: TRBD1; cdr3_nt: TGCGCCAGCACCCGTCAGGGGGACTATGGCTACACCTTC; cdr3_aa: CASTRQGDYGYTF
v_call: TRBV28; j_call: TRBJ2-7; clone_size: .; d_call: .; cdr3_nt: TGTGCCAGCGGGGGGCTGGTCTACGAGCAGTACTTC; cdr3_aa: CASGGLVYEQYF
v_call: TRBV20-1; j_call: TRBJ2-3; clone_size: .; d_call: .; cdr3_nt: TGCAGTGCTAGCTCCCCGGGGGGCTCAGATACGCAGTATTTT; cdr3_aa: CSASSPGGSDTQYF
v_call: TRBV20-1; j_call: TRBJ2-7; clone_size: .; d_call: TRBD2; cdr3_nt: TGCAGTGCTAGAGATCCCCGGGGAGCGGGAGTGGTGGACGAGCAGTACTTC; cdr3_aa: CSARDPRGAGVVDEQYF
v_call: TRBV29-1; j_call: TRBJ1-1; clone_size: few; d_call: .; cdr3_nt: TGCAGCGTCCGGGGATGGGGCGAAGCTTTCTTT; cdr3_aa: CSVRGWGEAFF
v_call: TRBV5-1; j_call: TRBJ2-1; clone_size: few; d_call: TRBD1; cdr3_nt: TGCGCCAGCAGCTTGGGGTCAGGGGGCTTGAATGAGCAGTTCTTC; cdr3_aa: CASSLGSGGLNEQFF
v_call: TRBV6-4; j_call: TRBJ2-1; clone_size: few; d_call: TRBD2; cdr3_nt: TGTGCCAGCAGCCCACTAGCGGGGATCTACAATGAGCAGTTCTTC; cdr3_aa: CASSPLAGIYNEQFF
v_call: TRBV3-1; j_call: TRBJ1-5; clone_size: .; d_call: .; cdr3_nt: TGTGCCAGCAGCCAGGGTGGGTTGAGCAATCAGCCCCAGCATTTT; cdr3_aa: CASSQGGLSNQPQHF
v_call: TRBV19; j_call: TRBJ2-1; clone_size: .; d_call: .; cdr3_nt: TGTGCCAGTAGTATTCTTGAGACGAACCGGGCTAAGCAGTTCTTC; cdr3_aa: CASSILETNRAKQFF
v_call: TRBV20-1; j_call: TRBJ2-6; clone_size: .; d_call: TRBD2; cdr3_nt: TGCAGTGCGGCTAGCGGGAGGGCAGACGGGGCCAACGTCCTGACTTTC; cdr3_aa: CSAASGRADGANVLTF
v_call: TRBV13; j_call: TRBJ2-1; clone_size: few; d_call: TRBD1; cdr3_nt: TGTGCCAGCAGCCCAGCCCCGCCGGACAGGGACAATGAGCAGTTCTTC; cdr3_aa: CASSPAPPDRDNEQFF
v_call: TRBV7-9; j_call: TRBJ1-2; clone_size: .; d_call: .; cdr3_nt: TGTGCCAGCAGCTTATGGACACACTATGGCTACACCTTC; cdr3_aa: CASSLWTHYGYTF
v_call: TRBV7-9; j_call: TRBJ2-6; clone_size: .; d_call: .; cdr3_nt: TGTGCCAGCAGCGCGACGGTCTCTGGGGCCAACGTCCTGACTTTC; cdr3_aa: CASSATVSGANVLTF
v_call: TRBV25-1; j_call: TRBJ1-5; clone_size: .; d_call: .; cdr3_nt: TGTGCCAGCAGTGAGTATAATAGCAATCAGCCCCAGCATTTT; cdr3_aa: CASSEYNSNQPQHF
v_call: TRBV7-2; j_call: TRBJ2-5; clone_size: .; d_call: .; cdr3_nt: TGTGCCAGCAGCCAAGGGGGGGCTCAAGAGACCCAGTACTTC; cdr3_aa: CASSQGGAQETQYF
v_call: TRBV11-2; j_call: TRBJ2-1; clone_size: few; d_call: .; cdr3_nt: TGTGCCAGCAGCTTAGTCCCTGGTGGCGGATCCTCCTACAATGAGCAGTTCTTC; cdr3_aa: CASSLVPGGGSSYNEQFF
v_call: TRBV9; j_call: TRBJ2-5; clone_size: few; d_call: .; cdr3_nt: TGTGCCAGCAGCGTAGGGGGACGAGGGCTGGAGACCCAGTACTTC; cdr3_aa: CASSVGGRGLETQYF
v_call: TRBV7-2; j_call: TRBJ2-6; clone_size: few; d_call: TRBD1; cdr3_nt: TGTGCCAGCAGCGTTGACAGGGCTCACTCTGGGGCCAACGTCCTGACTTTC; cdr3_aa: CASSVDRAHSGANVLTF
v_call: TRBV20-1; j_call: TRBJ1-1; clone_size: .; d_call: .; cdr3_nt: TGCAGTGCTAGAGAGGACGGCTCTAAAGGTCGAGCTTTCTTT; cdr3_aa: CSAREDGSKGRAFF
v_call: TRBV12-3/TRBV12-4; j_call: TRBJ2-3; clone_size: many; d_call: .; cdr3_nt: TGTGCCAGCAGTTCCGGAGATACGCAGTATTTT; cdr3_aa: CASSSGDTQYF
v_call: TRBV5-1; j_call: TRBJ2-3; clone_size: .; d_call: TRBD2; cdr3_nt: TGCGCCAGCAGCTTGAGATCTAGCGGGGGGACAGATACGCAGTATTTT; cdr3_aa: CASSLRSSGGTDTQYF
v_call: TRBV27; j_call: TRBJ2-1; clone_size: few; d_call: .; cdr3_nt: TGTGCCAGCAGTTTACAGGGGTGGGATGAGCAGTTCTTC; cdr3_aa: CASSLQGWDEQFF
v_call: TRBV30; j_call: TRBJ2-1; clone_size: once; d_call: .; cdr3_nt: TGTGCCTGTGCGGAGTACAATGAGCAGTTCTTC; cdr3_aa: CACAEYNEQFF